What follows is one T cell receptor (beta chain) and its context. Its antigen is as yet unknown. The study made its TRB cDNA libraries by 5' RACE, adding UMI labels. TCRdb reprocessed the 5' RACE reads, with one entry per CDR3 protein and no DNA. Its table lists some 28,000 distinct CDR3 sequences. The data derive from a study of CXCR3-negative and CXCR3-positive naive CD8 T cells. Study as a whole: A total of 120 million to 150 million TRB reads was generated, with about 1.5 +/- 0.3 million per library. Study observations and caveats: The study found that naive CXCR3-negative and CXCR3-positive cells shared TRBV-TRBJ usage, while memory cells differed. Relative to memory CD8+ cells, whose diversity was much lower, both naive subsets had comparably high diversity.

Germline CDR1 MRHNA, CDR2 SNTAGT. The CDR3 runs 13 residues. This receptor was identified in a human donor in good health. Some clones in this sample may be carry-over from other donors' samples. The genes are TRBV6-4 and TRBJ2-2. Sequencing was carried out using memory CD8+ T cells from blood. The CDR3 protein is CASSDRDTGELFF.